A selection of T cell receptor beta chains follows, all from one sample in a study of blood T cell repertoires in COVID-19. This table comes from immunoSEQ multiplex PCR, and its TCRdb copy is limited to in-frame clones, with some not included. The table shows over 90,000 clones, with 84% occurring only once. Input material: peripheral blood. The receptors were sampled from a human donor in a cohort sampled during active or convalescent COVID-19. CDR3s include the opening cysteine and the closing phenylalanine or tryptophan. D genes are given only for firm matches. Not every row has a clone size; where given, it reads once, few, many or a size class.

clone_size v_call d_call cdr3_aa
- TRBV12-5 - CASTGINSNQPQHF
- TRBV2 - CASSADTSYGYTF
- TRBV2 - CAGSRVAGLQFYEQYF
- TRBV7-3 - CASSLSGDRSSTAFF
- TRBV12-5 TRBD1 CASGAGQGLGQPQHF
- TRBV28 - CASRQGDYGYTF
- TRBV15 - CATSRVRAGNEKLFF
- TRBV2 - CASSPKGGVPETQYF
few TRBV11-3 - CASSKGGPGTEAFF
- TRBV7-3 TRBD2 CASSRRGGTSTDTQYF
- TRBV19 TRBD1 CASSSDRGTEAFF
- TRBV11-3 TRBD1 CASSLVRGQNTEAFF
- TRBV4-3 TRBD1 CASSLRQGSNQPQHF
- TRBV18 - CASSPGQGVVNSPLHF
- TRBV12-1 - CASSFTRDTLNQPQHF
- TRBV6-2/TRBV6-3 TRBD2 CASSDKRGGRNEQFF
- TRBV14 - CASSQEVVGDRTYEQYF
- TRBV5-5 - CASSLGQSGNTIYF
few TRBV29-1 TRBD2 CSAGLGGLTEQYF
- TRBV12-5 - CASGLPGQLGYTF
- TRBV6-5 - CASSLKGGDNQPQHF
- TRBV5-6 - CASSSDRQGYYEQYF